The clone carrying this TCR beta chain was counted ten times or more. No antigen is known for it. One entry per CDR3 protein, called by TCRdb with MiXCR from the RACE reads. The data show about 400,000 distinct CDR3 sequences, around 6% seen once. Time point meaning: patch test 2, 6 weeks after DPC sensitization. Treatment indicated: therapeutic diphenylcyclopropenone sensitization with weekly scalp DPC. These data are taken from a study of human T cells and chemical hapten exposure. The CDR3 has 13 amino acids. V was clipped by 2 bases and J by 7 bases; unmatched bases: 4. Germline CDR1 is MNHEY and CDR2 is SVGEGT. Broader study findings: Sensitization with DPC brought no change to TCRs above 1 in 1000 in frequency. Each of the donors had alopecia, so their immune responses may not resemble those of healthy people. Significantly greater numbers of large CDR3 similarity clusters came from expanded TCRs than from controls.

The chain combines TRBV6-2 or TRBV6-3 with TRBJ2-7; 8 positions agree with TRBD1. The source material was whole blood, sampled in connection with sensitization to the hapten diphenylcyclopropenone (DPC). This TCR came from a woman aged 18-35 years with alopecia areata. Some clones in this sample may be carry-over from other donors' samples. For the CDR3, the DNA is TGTGCCAGCAGTTACCAGGGGGCGGGGGAGCAGTACTTC. Translating it yields CASSYQGAGEQYF.